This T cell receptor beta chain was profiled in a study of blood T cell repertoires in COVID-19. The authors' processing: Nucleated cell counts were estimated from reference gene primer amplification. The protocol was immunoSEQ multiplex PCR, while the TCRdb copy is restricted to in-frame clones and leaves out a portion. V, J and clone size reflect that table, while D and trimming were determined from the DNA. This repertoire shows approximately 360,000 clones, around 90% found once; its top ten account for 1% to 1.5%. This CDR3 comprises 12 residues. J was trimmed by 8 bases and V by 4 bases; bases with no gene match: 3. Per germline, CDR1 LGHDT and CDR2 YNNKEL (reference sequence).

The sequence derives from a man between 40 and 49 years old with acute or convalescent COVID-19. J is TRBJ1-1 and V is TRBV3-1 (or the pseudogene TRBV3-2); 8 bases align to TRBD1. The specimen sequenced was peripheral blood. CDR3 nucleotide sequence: TGTGCCAGCAGCCGGGGGACAGGAGAAGCTTTCTTT. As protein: CASSRGTGEAFF.